This T cell receptor beta chain was obtained from a study of blood T cell repertoires in COVID-19. TCRdb's copy holds only in-frame clones and misses some; the assay was immunoSEQ multiplex PCR. The data show around 240,000 clones, with approximately 80% seen just once and approximately 7.4% held by the top ten. Sequenced material: peripheral blood. The receptor was isolated from a woman aged 50 to 60 with acute or convalescent COVID-19.

The CDR3 protein is CASSFSGVTGEQFF. CDR3 DNA sequence: TGCGCCAGCAGCTTTAGCGGGGTAACTGGTGAGCAGTTCTTC. The rearrangement links TRBV5-1 to TRBJ2-1; 8 bases fit TRBD2. After removal of 2 bases from V and 9 bases from J, the junction contained 7 bases not matched to a gene. Germline lookup yields CDR1 SGHRS and CDR2 YFSETQ. This CDR3 comprises 14 residues.